A selection of T cell receptor beta chains follows, all from one sample in a study of OX40 agonist ivuxolimab in advanced cancers. Data came from immunoSEQ multiplex PCR; TCRdb stores just in-frame clones and leaves some out. The profile shows 50,000 to 60,000 clones, around 87% of them singletons. The source was CD4+ or CD8+ T cells sorted from blood, collected in a trial of the OX40 agonist ivuxolimab. These receptors all stem from an adult with an advanced solid tumor such as melanoma, head and neck, liver or kidney cancer. The conserved cysteine and the conserved F or W are not part of the CDR3 here.

J gene,V gene,CDR3 protein
TRBJ2-2,TRBV6-1,ASGLALANTGELF
TRBJ2-3,TRBV27,ASSLRLAGRTDTQY
TRBJ2-2,TRBV4-2,ASSQRPGQNTGELF
TRBJ2-1,TRBV4-1,ASSQEGKSGSSRSSYNEQF
TRBJ2-3,TRBV11-3,ASSLGGERFTDTQY
TRBJ2-4,TRBV19,ASSGRTSGAWGIQY
TRBJ2-1,TRBV10-3,AIAGEEGNEQF
TRBJ2-5,TRBV28,ASSHGGHPQETQY
TRBJ1-6,TRBV5-5,ASSSVRGDNSPLH
TRBJ1-5,TRBV28,ASSPAGGGQPQH
TRBJ2-7,TRBV20-1,SAPNLYEQY
TRBJ1-5,TRBV19,ASTDRGRNQPQH
TRBJ2-5,TRBV6-1,ATLTSLNMRGTQY
TRBJ2-5,TRBV7-2,ASSFYETQY
TRBJ2-5,TRBV9,ASSVGDLRWEETQY
TRBJ2-5,TRBV28,ASKVRTGGPETQY
TRBJ2-1,TRBV7-9,ASSGLASQFNEQF
TRBJ2-2,TRBV27,ASSFRGVDTGELF
TRBJ1-5,TRBV4-2,ASSQDYQPQH
TRBJ2-7,TRBV18,ASSPGTVNSYEQY
TRBJ1-6,TRBV5-4,ASSLYSPNSPLH
TRBJ2-1,TRBV4-2,ASSQGAGGGRNEQF
TRBJ2-1,TRBV27,ASRGKGAGEQF
TRBJ2-2,TRBV9,ASSPFAGGSTGELF
TRBJ1-1,TRBV29-1,SVPRTELNTEAF
TRBJ1-2,TRBV5-1,ASSLAGGNYGYT
TRBJ2-2,TRBV18,ASSPLLLDSRTGELF
TRBJ2-5,TRBV7-7,ASSLVPGAARGAQY
TRBJ2-7,TRBV4-1,ASSQVSTVSSYEQY
TRBJ2-5,TRBV21-1,ASSKAKALRLAGRETQY
TRBJ1-1,TRBV5-6,ASSSARGVGGAF
TRBJ2-7,TRBV5-6,ASSLEQGVISYEQY
TRBJ2-3,TRBV21-1,ATSCRVWTDTQY
TRBJ2-1,TRBV5-4,ASSSTTHNEQF
TRBJ1-1,TRBV15,ATSRDWWDTEAF
TRBJ1-2,TRBV5-4,ASSLNRDGYGYT
TRBJ2-4,TRBV28,ASSLANIQY
TRBJ1-5,TRBV28,ASRDRGNQPQH
TRBJ2-2,TRBV28,ASRPPGLGPRGTGELF
TRBJ2-7,TRBV6-5,ASSSTGPTQSYEQY
TRBJ2-5,TRBV20-1,SAPVRDEQY
TRBJ2-2,TRBV5-1,ASSLAEKQAFTGELF